This T cell receptor beta chain was captured by sequencing in a study of shared clonotypes between healthy human individuals. The germline V gene encodes CDR1 MNHNS and CDR2 SASEGT. Germline trimming cut 5 bases from V and 3 bases from J; bases unmatched to any gene: 6. The CDR3 has 14 amino acids. Sequenced by immunoSEQ multiplex PCR; TCRdb stores in-frame clones only, minus some. The sample lists 950,000 to 1,200,000 clones; around 77% were seen once. The sequence came from a man younger than 35 in good health. Some clones in this sample may be carry-over from other donors' samples. Sequenced sample: memory CD4+ T cells from PBMCs. Subset denoted: CD45RA-negative fraction. This chain connects TRBV6-1 to TRBJ1-2, with 7 positions matching TRBD1. The CDR3 nucleotides are TGTGCCAGCAGTCTCGACAGGGCATACTATGGCTACACCTTC. Residues: CASSLDRAYYGYTF.